This T cell receptor (beta chain) stems from a study of cytomegalovirus exposure and HLA in healthy donors (dated by TCRdb to the late 2010s). Background for the entire study: In an earlier analysis of 550 to 750 of the donors, 250 to 300 Gb of sequence data and 90 million to 130 million unique TCR beta sequences from 180 million or so T cells were reported. Around 330 gigabases of sequencing data and approximately 91 million unique TCR sequences made up an early release that covered 500 to 700 HLA-typed donors. Among the approximately 400 genotyped donors, 75% to 90% belonged to the genetic ancestry cluster associated with self-reported Caucasian donors. The study was designed to test whether signatures of past pathogen exposure could be identified by cataloging public T cell receptors. The study used immunosequencing to profile the T cell repertoires of 666 subjects and linked those repertoires to cytomegalovirus serostatus. A separate validation cohort of 100 to 150 different subjects was used in addition to the approximately 640-subject first cohort. High-throughput TCR immunosequencing, statistical association of individual TCRs with disease status, and machine learning were combined to predict cytomegalovirus infection status. To study patterns of TCR occurrence, a later analysis re-analyzed previously published TCR beta repertoires from several hundred donors and added high-resolution HLA genotyping. In the later analysis, no new phenotypic data were used to find candidate immune exposures; instead, reliance was placed on TCR beta sequences and their occurrence across donors. In an earlier analysis of a few hundred of the donors, high-throughput TCR beta sequencing was used to judge whether each TCR beta V gene segment behaved as functional or pseudogenic. Donor age, sex, ethnicity and CMV serostatus were collected together with the repertoire data. A later genetic analysis used genome-wide SNP genotypes for about three fifths of the 666 donors, treating that subset as a discovery cohort. Every discovery cohort repertoire had been produced on one sequencing platform. HLA typing included class I and class II loci at four-digit resolution. Typing coverage varied by locus: 629-630 donors for A, B, C, DRB1 and DQB1; around 560 for DQA1; more than 600 for DPA1; fewer than 480 for DPB1. Because of strong linkage in the cohort, five DR-DQ haplotypes were treated as single units for association and clustering. Among approximately 370 genotyped donors of the cohort, an average of approximately 220,000 unique TCR beta nucleotide sequences was sequenced per donor, of which about 19% were non-productive.

Overall study results and their limits: In an earlier analysis of approximately 590 of the donors, most TCR beta V segments were observed in productive rearrangements about 90% or about 30% of the time, broadly matching IMGT annotations. CMV serostatus was the only immune exposure information available for the cohort. Because counts were too low, seventeen rarely observed V segments, including chromosome 9 orphons, were excluded from the earlier analysis of 587 of the donors. In the study, roughly 160 TCR beta chains were listed as associated with cytomegalovirus. Because HLA typing was unavailable for some donors at each locus, only the typed subset was used in association tests. It was suggested by the authors that the approach could potentially be generalized to other disease states and immunological phenotypes. Most TCR sequences were observed very rarely across donors, whereas some public TCRs were present in many individuals. Linkage disequilibrium might explain the correlated functional status among segregating V segments, but an unknown experimental factor could not be ruled out. In a later genetic analysis, a missense DCLRE1C variant was associated with V-gene and J-gene trimming of TCR beta chains, and the association was replicated in an independent cohort. Compared with the approximately 670-donor mean, donors in an Asian-associated ancestry cluster had fewer N-insertions in productive TCRs, according to a later genetic analysis. A cluster of highly shared sequence variants was judged likely to represent a technical artifact of the sequencing pipeline. According to a later analysis, most CMV-associated TCR beta chains appeared to be HLA-restricted, and the HLA associations seemed to be driven largely by CMV exposure. When HLA alleles, especially DR and DQ, strongly co-occurred, TCR associations were difficult to assign to individual alleles. The classifier was reported to diagnose cytomegalovirus status with high specificity and sensitivity in both the original and validation cohorts. In a later analysis, around 17,000 TCR beta sequences were associated with specific HLA alleles at a false discovery rate of 0.05. A later analysis found that HLA-associated TCR beta chains were more clonally expanded and had lower generation probabilities than equally common non-associated chains. A later analysis reported that several top co-occurrence clusters appeared linked to parvovirus B19, influenza, CMV and Epstein-Barr virus. This cohort had only TCR beta chains sequenced, and the lack of alpha or paired-chain data limited which features could be detected. A further reported finding was that TCR beta sequences accurately predicted the HLA-A and HLA-B alleles for most subjects in the first cohort. In a later analysis, TCR association rates were found to vary across HLA loci, with the most associated TCRs seen for DRB1 alleles and the fewest for HLA-C alleles. Sequencing depth was assumed to be roughly uniform across donors in the presence/absence analyses, though that assumption may not hold. Three of the identified cytomegalovirus-associated TCR beta chains were confirmed in vitro to be specific for cytomegalovirus antigens.

The cohort was made up of about 610 healthy bone marrow donors. At the time of sampling, all cohort members were nominally healthy, though unrecorded immune exposures were likely present. The donor tested CMV seropositive, placing the donor among the 290 or so seropositive members of the cohort. Every donor gave a peripheral blood sample, and the peripheral blood mononuclear cells from that sample were used for TCR beta sequencing. Genomic DNA extraction from the blood cell samples was performed with the Qiagen DNeasy Blood Extraction Kit. Comment on this clone: What antigen it recognizes has not been identified. It has no much larger one-base neighbor in the sample; base qualities were not kept.

Libraries were constructed by the immunoSEQ multiplex PCR assay. For the multiplex PCR, a mixture combining 60 forward primers for TCR Vbeta segments and 13 reverse primers for TCR Jbeta segments was used. The CDR3 region of rearranged TCR beta genes was amplified from genomic DNA by a multiplex PCR assay. On the Illumina HiSeq System, the amplified TCR beta libraries were sequenced as 87-base-pair reads. The study's own analysis went as follows. Across the 670 or so repertoires, a later analysis counted about 81 million unique TCR beta chains, 9 million to 14 million of which were shared by at least two donors. Raw reads were error-corrected and collapsed into unique sequences by a nearest-neighbor algorithm in which closely related sequences were merged to remove PCR and sequencing errors. Alignment of CDR3 sequences to IMGT reference sequences was used to assign V, D and J gene segments. For a sequence to be retained, a match of at least six nucleotides was required to both a V gene segment and a J gene segment. Rearrangements were called productive when the CDR3 lacked stop codons and stayed in frame with V and J; all others were non-productive. Following IMGT convention, CDR3 was defined as the stretch from the second conserved V-encoded cysteine up to the conserved J-encoded phenylalanine. The earlier analysis of some 540 of the donors excluded any sequence lacking an unambiguous match to a single V gene segment. In an earlier analysis of some 590 of the donors, a V segment was called functional when productive rearrangements were above 56.7%, and segregating when the standard deviation between donors exceeded 5%. To diagnose cytomegalovirus status from the catalog of TCR beta chain sequences, a statistical classification framework was built. In a later analysis, TCR nucleotide sequences were compared against IMGT/GENE-DB human TR gene sequences so that V and J genes could be assigned. In a later analysis, CDR3 sequences and most-parsimonious VDJ recombination scenarios were assigned using the TCRdist pipeline. In a later analysis, every TCR beta chain was defined by the combination of its CDR3 amino acid sequence and its V-gene family, and reads without a unique V-gene family were dropped. In a later analysis, around 650 highly shared, low-generation-probability nucleotide sequences were removed to address suspected cross-contamination and a sequencing artifact. In a later analysis, a clonal expansion index was calculated for each public chain from normalized within-repertoire ranks of inferred template counts. In a later analysis, generation probabilities were computed using a VDJ recombination model fitted to out-of-frame rearrangements, and the results were checked against IGoR. In a later analysis, hypergeometric tests were used to score TCR-TCR, TCR-HLA and TCR-CMV co-occurrence, with a repertoire-size bias correction applied to TCR pairs. In a later analysis, false discovery rates were estimated by permuting HLA or CMV assignments 20 times. In a later analysis, co-occurring TCRs were grouped with DBSCAN, and TCRdist sequence similarity was added when clustering was performed within HLA-allele-positive subsets. For co-occurrence clustering, repertoires with fewer than 30,000 or more than 120,000 public chains were excluded, along with roughly 5 repertoires with anomalous nucleotide sharing. This immuneACCESS table, as held by TCRdb, lists in-frame sequences with V and J called but not all clones. Of the missing ones, under half trace to an unresolved V gene in checked studies; the others have no known cause. That table furnishes V, J and clone size, whereas the DNA furnished D and trimming. For this sample there are under 200,000 clones; around 80% appear just once. The biggest ten clones account for around 5.8% of the sample.

Sample: PBMCs. The source is a male donor in good health and CMV-seropositive.

CDR3 reads: CASSGLAGGDGADTQYF. The base sequence is TGTGCCAGCAGTGGTTTAGCGGGAGGGGATGGGGCAGATACGCAGTATTTT. The chain couples TRBV6-1 to TRBJ2-3; TRBD2 agrees with 11 junctional bases. The CDR3 sequence holds 17 residues, the cysteine and phenylalanine included. Only the CDR3 DNA stays, 51 bases, in frame from base 1. From the germline V gene, CDR1 is MNHNS and CDR2 is SASEGT. The germline V and J ends show losses of 4 bases and 4 bases respectively, and no gene match explains 10 bases of the junction.